This T cell receptor (beta chain) appears in the sequencing data of a study of cytomegalovirus exposure and HLA in healthy donors. At the level of the study: A previous analysis identified 95 million to 120 million unique TCR beta sequences derived from some 170 million T cells. Findings and caveats of the study: Productive rates of about 87% or about 30% were seen for most TCR beta V segments in an earlier analysis.

The primer mix had 60 Vbeta and 13 Jbeta primers. Per the original data handling: It was a later analysis that counted 75 million to 90 million unique TCR beta chains, of which some 9.9 million were shared. Profiling relied on immunoSEQ multiplex PCR, and the TCRdb table lists in-frame clones only, not all of them. V and J calls and clone size follow that table, whereas D and trimming were derived from the DNA. The sample records 150,000 to 200,000 clones, just over 75% being singletons. About this clone itself: The antigen is undetermined.

CDR1 is SNHLY, CDR2 FYNNEI, per germline. This CDR3 comprises 12 residues. V dropped 6 bases and J dropped 8 bases, with 13 bases sitting between them. This TCR was recovered from a woman in her 30s in good health and CMV-seropositive. Source material: PBMCs. The chain joins TRBV2 to TRBJ1-2; a possible D gene is TRBD1 (6 bases). The CDR3 nucleotides are TGTGCCAGCAGCCCCCAGGGGCTAGGCTACACCTTC. Translated: CASSPQGLGYTF. The full variable domain, its missing parts supplied by reference TRBV2 and TRBJ1-2, is EPEVTQTPSHQVTQMGQEVILRCVPISNHLYFYWYRQILGQKVEFLVSFYNNEISEKSEIFDDQFSVERPDGSNFTLKIRSTKLEDSAMYFCASSPQGLGYTFGSGTRLTVV.